This T cell receptor (beta chain) was retrieved from a study of blood T cells in healthy people across ages. Notes on the study in general: Researchers said unsorted PBMCs prevented a conclusive naive versus antigen-experienced comparison. Compared with aged donors, long-lived donors showed fewer expanded clones, suggesting selection. A strong correlation was found between TCR beta diversity and the percentage of naive T cells.

Alongside a J-beta primer mix, a sample-barcoded 5' primer served in a second PCR lasting 7 to 11 cycles. From the 5' RACE reads, TCRdb called clonotypes with MiXCR, one entry per CDR3 protein. The table shows over 600,000 distinct CDR3 sequences, with around 21% occurring only once. Each of the donors had 9 to 10 milliliters of peripheral blood drawn into EDTA-treated Vacutainer tubes. This clonotype has a handful of counts. What it recognizes is unknown. Germline CDR1 is SQVTM and CDR2 is ANQGSEA. The CDR3 is made up of 16 amino acids. J gave up 0 bases and V 6 bases, and 2 bases lay outside the gene matches.

Sequenced: blood. The sequence was obtained from a man aged 70-80 years in good health. V and J are TRBV29-1 and TRBJ2-6, with 13 bases fitting TRBD2. The CDR3 DNA follows: TGCAGCGTGGGACTAGCGGGGAGCTCTGGGGCCAACGTCCTGACTTTC. Translated: CSVGLAGSSGANVLTF.